These 20 T cell receptor beta chains were sequenced from one sample in a study of cytomegalovirus exposure and HLA in healthy donors. Use of 60 Vbeta and 13 Jbeta primers characterized the PCR. TCRdb's copy holds only in-frame clones and misses some; the assay was immunoSEQ multiplex PCR. The data contain 170,000 or so clones, 65% to 80% of them singletons. The sample taken for sequencing was PBMCs. The receptors stem from a woman in her 30s in good health and CMV-seronegative.

The chain has TRBV29-1 and TRBJ1-1, with D unresolved. Germline CDR1 is SQVTM and CDR2 is ANQGSEA. V lost 4 bases and J lost 0, with 12 bases in between. The CDR3 covers 14 residues. This CDR3 is CSVVSQFMNTEAFF. CDR3 nucleotide sequence: TGCAGCGTTGTTTCCCAGTTCATGAACACTGAAGCTTTCTTT.

This clone showed up just once. The chain combines TRBV4-1 with TRBJ2-6; 8 bases agree with TRBD1. This CDR3 has 19 residues. CDR1 and CDR2 from the germline V gene are MGHRA and YSYEKL. The trim removed 2 bases at V and 0 bases at J, leaving 9 bases unmatched. The CDR3 sequence is CASSQFRTGMASGANVLTF. CDR3 bases: TGCGCCAGCAGCCAATTCAGGACAGGGATGGCCTCTGGGGCCAACGTCCTGACTTTC.

The chain has TRBV6-6 and TRBJ1-5, with 9 positions matching TRBD1. Germline loops: CDR1 MNHNY, CDR2 SVGAGI (reference sequence). After removal of 6 bases from V and 1 base from J, the junction contained 4 bases not matched to a gene. This CDR3 is built from 15 residues. In DNA form, the CDR3 reads TGTGCCAGCAGACCGGGGACAGGGAGCAATCAGCCCCAGCATTTT. Encoded protein: CASRPGTGSNQPQHF.

This sequence joins TRBV5-4 and TRBJ2-2; no clear D. The CDR3 has 15 amino acids. Germline V gene sequence: CDR1 SGHNT, CDR2 YYREEE (reference sequence). V was cut by 5 bases and J by 2 bases, with 13 bases left in between. This chain's CDR3 is CASSTRPTNTGELFF. The CDR3, as DNA: TGTGCCAGCAGTACTCGCCCCACCAACACCGGGGAGCTGTTTTTT.

The gene calls are TRBV5-1 and TRBJ2-1; a possible D gene is TRBD1 (6 bases). The CDR3 is 12 amino acids. Germline V lookup: CDR1 SGHRS, CDR2 YFSETQ. Trimming took off 5 bases at V and 8 bases at J, with 11 bases between the two ends. Here the CDR3 reads CASSSQGDEQFF. The DNA for the CDR3 is TGCGCCAGCAGTTCACAGGGTGATGAGCAGTTCTTC.

This sequence joins TRBV5-4 and TRBJ2-3; 12 bases are shared with TRBD2. Germline CDR1 SGHNT, CDR2 YYREEE (reference sequence). Unmatched junction bases numbered 12, after V lost 3 bases and J lost 4 bases. This CDR3 is built from 18 residues. The CDR3: CASSWASGRAGSPDTQYF. CDR3 coding DNA: TGTGCCAGCAGCTGGGCTAGCGGGAGGGCCGGCTCCCCAGATACGCAGTATTTT.

V and J are TRBV4-3 and TRBJ1-4, with D perhaps TRBD1 (6 bases). This CDR3 comprises 14 residues. The V end lost 2 bases, the J end lost 8 bases, and 12 bases lay between the germline ends. CDR1 and CDR2 from the germline V gene are LGHNA and YSLEER. CDR3 in DNA: TGCGCCAGCAGCCAACAGGGGATCTCCGAAAAACTGTTTTTT. Translating it yields CASSQQGISEKLFF.

V and J are TRBV19 and TRBJ1-6; tentatively, D is TRBD1 (5 bases). Germline values: CDR1 LNHDA, CDR2 SQIVND (reference sequence). V lost 1 base and J 7 bases, leaving 14 bases between the germline ends. The CDR3 is 16 residues long. DNA for the CDR3: TGTGCCAGTAGTATAGGAACGGGGGTTCCAAATTCACCCCTCCACTTT. Protein: CASSIGTGVPNSPLHF.

V and J are TRBV19 and TRBJ1-2; D is undetermined. Germline CDR1 reads LNHDA; CDR2 reads SQIVND (reference sequence). This CDR3 has 14 residues. Trimming cost V 6 bases and J 2 bases, with 13 bases left between them. CDR3 residues: CASRIRPGNYGYTF. As DNA, the CDR3 is TGTGCCAGTAGGATCAGGCCCGGCAACTATGGCTACACCTTC.

The chain joins TRBV28 to TRBJ1-5, with D possibly matching TRBD1 (6 bases). This CDR3 region has 16 residues. The V end lost 5 bases, the J end lost 5 bases, and 19 bases lay between the germline ends. Germline lookup yields CDR1 MDHEN and CDR2 SYDVKM. CDR3 coding DNA: TGTGCCAGCAGTAGAAACAGGGATTGGGGATATCAGCCCCAGCATTTT. It specifies CASSRNRDWGYQPQHF.

The chain employs TRBV9 and TRBJ1-2; no reliable D call. The CDR3 length is 13 residues. CDR1 is SGDLS, CDR2 YYNGEE, per germline. V was shortened by 6 bases and J by 5 bases, with 14 bases between the two germline ends. CDR3 residues: CASTNLNEYGYTF. CDR3 in DNA: TGTGCCAGCACCAACCTGAATGAGTATGGCTACACCTTC.

This rearrangement joins TRBV28 to TRBJ1-2; tentative D call: TRBD1 (6 bases). Trimming took 5 bases from V and 7 from J, leaving 23 bases between them. CDR3 length: 16 residues. CDR1 and CDR2 from the germline V gene are MDHEN and SYDVKM. CDR3 loop: CASSPGGGHRSIGYTF. In DNA, the CDR3 is TGTGCCAGCAGTCCGGGGGGGGGACACCGATCGATTGGCTACACCTTC.

The V gene is TRBV5-1, the J gene TRBJ2-2, with 10 bases aligning to TRBD1. The CDR3 loop spans 15 amino acids. Trimming cost V 3 bases and J 7 bases; bases outside gene matches: 6. Germline loops: CDR1 SGHRS, CDR2 YFSETQ. The CDR3 DNA sequence: TGCGCCAGCAGCTCAAGACAGGGGGCAATCGGGGAGCTGTTTTTT. Translated: CASSSRQGAIGELFF.

V and J are TRBV11-3 and TRBJ1-4, with unresolved D. The germline gives CDR1 SGHNT, CDR2 YENEEA. V lost 0 bases and J 4 bases, leaving 12 bases between the germline ends. The CDR3 totals 16 residues. The CDR3 region is CASSLDGRLDNEKLFF. CDR3 nucleotide sequence: TGTGCCAGCAGCTTAGATGGGAGATTAGATAATGAAAAACTGTTTTTT.

The chain couples TRBV29-1 to TRBJ1-1; 7 bases match TRBD1. The CDR3 extends over 13 amino acids. V shed 3 bases, J shed 8 bases, and the junction held 9 bases outside the gene matches. From germline, CDR1 is SQVTM and CDR2 ANQGSEA. CDR3 in amino acids: CSVDDREKGEAFF. CDR3 nucleotide sequence: TGCAGCGTTGACGACAGGGAGAAAGGAGAAGCTTTCTTT.

This chain connects TRBV7-9 to TRBJ1-1, with 7 positions matching TRBD1. The length of the CDR3 is 12 residues. The junction had 8 bases not matched to a gene; V was cut back by 5 bases and J by 11 bases. Germline CDR1 SEHNR, CDR2 FQNEAQ (reference sequence). DNA for the CDR3: TGTGCCAGCAGCCAACAGGGGACGGTCGCTTTCTTT. Protein product: CASSQQGTVAFF.

Turning to this clone: The junction does not match germline at one end; this may be a read error. This rearrangement joins TRBV7-9 to TRBJ1-1; D possibly corresponds to TRBD1 (5 bases). The CDR3 spans 12 residues. Germline V gives CDR1 SEHNR, CDR2 FQNEAQ (reference sequence). CDR3 DNA: TGTTCCAGCGCCCTTGACAGCACTGAAGCTTTCTTT. It encodes CSSALDSTEAFF. Combining the CDR3 with reference TRBV7-9 and TRBJ1-1 gives the whole variable domain DTGVSQNPRHKITKRGQNVTFRCDPISEHNRLYWYRQTLGQGPEFLTYFQNEAQLEKSRLLSDRFSAERPKGSFSTLEIQRTEQGDSAMYLCSSALDSTEAFFGQGTRLTVV.

The J gene is TRBJ2-5, the V gene TRBV9; 11 bases align to TRBD2. The J segment lost 2 bases and the V segment lost 6 bases, leaving 6 bases of the junction unmatched. Germline V gives CDR1 SGDLS, CDR2 YYNGEE. CDR3 length equals 15 residues. As DNA, the CDR3 is TGTGCCAGCACCCAAGCTAGCGGGAGGCAAGAGACCCAGTACTTC. This codes for CASTQASGRQETQYF. Looking up the rest from reference TRBV9 and TRBJ2-5 gives the full variable domain: DSGVTQTPKHLITATGQRVTLRCSPRSGDLSVYWYQQSLDQGLQFLIQYYNGEERAKGNILERFSAQQFPDLHSELNLSSLELGDSALYFCASTQASGRQETQYFGPGTRLLVL.

The V gene is TRBV5-1, the J gene TRBJ2-7; 8 positions match TRBD2. CDR3 length: 16 amino acids. J was trimmed by 5 bases and V by 3 bases; bases with no gene match: 13. Germline CDR1 SGHRS, CDR2 YFSETQ. Here the CDR3 reads CASSSGGLAGNNEQYF. DNA for the CDR3: TGCGCCAGCAGCTCCGGCGGGCTAGCGGGTAACAACGAGCAGTACTTC.

J is TRBJ1-2 and V is TRBV7-2; D remains unclear. The germline V and J ends were trimmed by 4 bases and 4 bases, with 13 bases remaining between them. The CDR3 length is 14 residues. The V gene's germline CDR1 is SGHTA and CDR2 FQGNSA. CDR3 loop: CASSSTGKPYGYTF. The CDR3 DNA reads as TGTGCCAGCAGCTCCACCGGGAAGCCCTATGGCTACACCTTC.